These 21 T cell receptor beta chains were sequenced from one sample in a study of shared clonotypes between healthy human individuals. Profiled with immunoSEQ multiplex PCR; TCRdb holds only in-frame clones, not every one. The table lists 2.3 million or so clones, roughly 93% of them singletons. Sequenced material: naive CD4+ T cells from PBMCs. Documented subset: CD45RA+ positively selected. These TCRs come from a man younger than 35 in good health. Some clones in this sample may be carry-over from other donors' samples.

This chain uses TRBV4-1 with TRBJ2-3, with 10 bases fitting TRBD1. This CDR3 spans 17 amino acids. J was trimmed by 5 bases and V by 0 bases; bases with no gene match: 8. CDR1 and CDR2 from the germline V gene are MGHRA and YSYEKL. The CDR3 loop is CASSQDAGTGVGDTQYF. The CDR3 DNA is TGCGCCAGCAGCCAAGATGCTGGGACAGGGGTTGGAGATACGCAGTATTTT.

V is TRBV6-1 and J is TRBJ1-3; the D gene is possibly TRBD1 (5 bases). The V and J ends lost 6 bases and 4 bases respectively, with 16 bases between them. This CDR3 region has 15 residues. The germline CDR1 and CDR2 sequences are MNHNS and SASEGT. CDR3 amino acids: CASRRGAEYGNTIYF. The CDR3, as DNA: TGTGCCAGCAGGAGGGGTGCCGAGTACGGAAACACCATATATTTT.

This clone appeared once. The V gene is TRBV6-5, the J gene TRBJ2-1, with D possibly TRBD2 on 7 matching bases. This CDR3 region has 12 residues. Germline V lookup: CDR1 MNHEY, CDR2 SVGAGI. Trimming stripped 7 bases from V and 10 bases from J, with 14 bases between. The chain's CDR3 is CASTPGEGEQFF. The CDR3 DNA follows: TGTGCCAGCACTCCAGGGGAGGGCGAGCAGTTCTTC.

The table lists this clone with a count of one. This chain connects TRBV11-2 to TRBJ2-1; D is unclear. CDR3 length: 16 amino acids. The germline CDR1 and CDR2 sequences are SGHAT and FQNNGV. Trimming took off 2 bases at V and 0 bases at J, with 11 bases between the two ends. The CDR3 sequence: CASSLWSLSSYNEQFF. CDR3 bases: TGTGCCAGCAGCTTATGGTCCCTCAGCTCCTACAATGAGCAGTTCTTC. Combining the CDR3 with reference TRBV11-2 and TRBJ2-1 gives the whole variable domain EAGVAQSPRYKIIEKRQSVAFWCNPISGHATLYWYQQILGQGPKLLIQFQNNGVVDDSQLPKDRFSAERLKGVDSTLKIQPAKLEDSAVYLCASSLWSLSSYNEQFFGPGTRLTVL.

Concerning this clone itself: Additional DNA sequences in this sample encode the identical CDR3. This chain joins TRBV5-1 and TRBJ2-1; 9 nucleotides line up with TRBD2. CDR3 length: 15 residues. V shed 2 bases, J shed 5 bases, and the junction held 5 bases outside the gene matches. Germline V gene sequence: CDR1 SGHRS, CDR2 YFSETQ. In nucleotides, the CDR3 is TGCGCCAGCAGCTTTTTAGCGGGAGCGCACAATGAGCAGTTCTTC. This codes for CASSFLAGAHNEQFF.

CDR3 residues: CASSLGSYQETQYF. CDR3 bases: TGCGCCAGCAGCTTGGGCAGCTACCAAGAGACCCAGTACTTC. The chain recombines TRBV5-1 with TRBJ2-5; no clear D gene. In germline, CDR1 is SGHRS, CDR2 YFSETQ. The CDR3 is 14 residues long. Trimming removed 0 bases from V and 0 bases from J, with 6 bases in between.

The sample holds one count of this clone. The chain carries TRBV7-8 and TRBJ2-2; D gene uncertain. V was trimmed by 5 bases and J by 5 bases, leaving 9 bases between them. Germline loops: CDR1 SGHVS, CDR2 FQNEAQ. The CDR3 runs to 13 residues. The CDR3 region is CASSPSWTGELFF. In DNA form, the CDR3 reads TGTGCCAGCAGCCCGAGTTGGACCGGGGAGCTGTTTTTT. The full variable domain, its missing parts supplied by reference TRBV7-8 and TRBJ2-2, is GAGVSQSPRYKVAKRGQDVALRCDPISGHVSLFWYQQALGQGPEFLTYFQNEAQLDKSGLPSDRFFAERPEGSVSTLKIQRTQQEDSAVYLCASSPSWTGELFFGEGSRLTVL.

This chain links TRBV19 with TRBJ2-3; D is undetermined. This CDR3 has 14 amino acids. Trimming stripped 3 bases from V and 0 bases from J, with 7 bases between. The germline V gene encodes CDR1 LNHDA and CDR2 SQIVND (reference sequence). The CDR3 bases are TGTGCCAGTAGTATCGTCGGCAGCACAGATACGCAGTATTTT. It encodes CASSIVGSTDTQYF.

The J gene is TRBJ2-3, the V gene TRBV15, with 11 positions matching TRBD1. Germline assignment: CDR1 LNHNV and CDR2 YYDKDF (reference sequence). This CDR3 is 15 amino acids long. J was trimmed by 3 bases and V by 3 bases; bases with no gene match: 2. The DNA for the CDR3 is TGTGCCACCAGCAGGGGACAGGGGGGGACAGATACGCAGTATTTT. It specifies CATSRGQGGTDTQYF.

The chain uses TRBV7-2 and TRBJ1-1; D is undetermined. In germline, CDR1 is SGHTA, CDR2 FQGNSA. This CDR3 is built from 12 residues. V gave up 5 bases and J gave up 6 bases, with 10 bases separating them. CDR3 residues: CASSPLQSEAFF. The CDR3 coding sequence is TGTGCCAGCAGCCCCCTACAATCTGAAGCTTTCTTT.

The genes are TRBV7-2 and TRBJ2-3; D is uncertain. The CDR3 covers 14 residues. Germline CDR1 is SGHTA and CDR2 is FQGNSA. V was pared by 1 base and J by 3 bases, with 8 bases between. The CDR3 loop reads CASSLDFGTDTQYF. The CDR3 DNA reads TGTGCCAGCAGCTTAGATTTCGGGACAGATACGCAGTATTTT.

This sequence joins TRBV6-4 and TRBJ2-7, with 12 bases lining up with TRBD2. The CDR3 consists of 18 residues. CDR1 MRHNA and CDR2 SNTAGT come from the germline V gene. V lost 3 bases, J lost 5 bases, and 14 bases stayed unmatched. CDR3 nucleotides: TGTGCCAGCAGTGATAACGGGCTAGCGGGAGGGCCTCGTGACGAGCAGTACTTC. This codes for CASSDNGLAGGPRDEQYF.

This clone was picked up one time. The chain carries TRBV28 and TRBJ1-5, with 7 nucleotides matching TRBD1. CDR1 is MDHEN and CDR2 is SYDVKM in the germline V gene. Trimming cost V 5 bases and J 4 bases; bases outside gene matches: 5. The CDR3 totals 14 residues. The DNA for the CDR3 is TGTGCCAGCAGTCCGGGACAGATTAATCAGCCCCAGCATTTT. Protein product: CASSPGQINQPQHF.

The CDR3 reads CASSSRVILSEKLFF. CDR3 DNA: TGTGCCAGCAGCTCGAGGGTAATTCTAAGTGAAAAACTGTTTTTT. This chain uses TRBV13 with TRBJ1-4; unclear D gene. V dropped 4 bases and J dropped 7 bases, with 16 bases sitting between them. Germline V CDR1 and CDR2: PRHDT, FYEKMQ (reference sequence). The CDR3 is 15 residues long. Together with reference TRBV13 and TRBJ1-4, the CDR3 gives the full variable domain: AAGVIQSPRHLIKEKRETATLKCYPIPRHDTVYWYQQGPGQDPQFLISFYEKMQSDKGSIPDRFSAQQFSDYHSELNMSSLELGDSALYFCASSSRVILSEKLFFGSGTQLSVL.

This clone has just a few counts. J is TRBJ1-1 and V is TRBV4-2; possibly TRBD1 for D (6 bases). This CDR3 spans 20 amino acids. V shed 0 bases and J shed 0 bases, with 23 bases lying between them. Per germline, CDR1 LGHNA and CDR2 YNFKEQ. The DNA for the CDR3 is TGTGCCAGCAGCCAAGACAAAATGGGACATTTGTCACGGGTGAACACTGAAGCTTTCTTT. It yields the protein CASSQDKMGHLSRVNTEAFF.

The chain couples TRBV25-1 to TRBJ2-5; unclear D gene. V gave up 5 bases and J gave up 3 bases, with 7 bases separating them. The CDR3 runs 12 residues. Looked up from germline, CDR1 is MGHDK and CDR2 is SYGVNS. This CDR3 reads CASSIIEETQYF. CDR3 DNA: TGTGCCAGCAGTATAATAGAAGAGACCCAGTACTTC.

This sequence joins TRBV30 and TRBJ2-1, with 9 nucleotides matching TRBD2. The CDR3 has 14 amino acids. Per the germline V gene, CDR1 is GTSNPN and CDR2 is SVGIG (reference sequence). V was clipped by 4 bases and J by 7 bases; unmatched bases: 8. CDR3 bases: TGTGCCTGGAAAGCGGGAGGCGTGTTGAATGAGCAGTTCTTC. Translating gives CAWKAGGVLNEQFF.

The CDR3 loop reads CASAGQLNEKLFF. The CDR3, as DNA: TGCGCCAGCGCCGGACAGCTTAATGAAAAACTGTTTTTT. The chain couples TRBV5-1 to TRBJ1-4; weak D call: TRBD1 (6 bases). Per germline, CDR1 SGHRS and CDR2 YFSETQ. Trimming left V 7 bases short and J 4 bases short, with 11 bases between. This CDR3 has 13 amino acids.

V is TRBV6-6 and J is TRBJ2-2; weak D call: TRBD2 (6 bases). CDR3 size: 12 residues. V dropped 8 bases and J dropped 8 bases, with 12 bases sitting between them. The germline V gene encodes CDR1 MNHNY and CDR2 SVGAGI (reference sequence). CDR3 nucleotides: TGTGCCAGCCGTACCGCGGGGGGGGAGCTGTTTTTT. This encodes CASRTAGGELFF.

The J gene is TRBJ2-2, the V gene TRBV7-9; D perhaps matches TRBD2 (5 bases). The CDR3 totals 12 residues. Trimming pared 5 bases from V and 5 bases from J, leaving 6 bases between. In germline, CDR1 is SEHNR, CDR2 FQNEAQ (reference sequence). For the CDR3, the DNA is TGTGCCAGCAGCCCGGGAACCGGGGAGCTGTTTTTT. This gives the protein CASSPGTGELFF.

This clone was seen just once. The genes are TRBV7-3 and TRBJ1-1, with D uncertain. V was cut by 5 bases and J by 4 bases, with 17 bases left in between. Germline V gene sequence: CDR1 SGHTA, CDR2 FQGTGA. CDR3 length: 15 residues. CDR3 in amino acids: CASSANPAVPTEAFF. The CDR3 DNA reads TGTGCCAGCAGCGCCAACCCTGCAGTCCCCACTGAAGCTTTCTTT.